This T cell receptor beta chain appears in the sequencing data of a study of blood T cells in healthy people across ages. This CDR3 contains 15 residues. Together with a sample-barcoded 5' primer, a J-beta primer mix was included in a second PCR lasting about 6 to 11 cycles. Each CDR3 protein gets one entry after TCRdb re-called the 5' RACE reads with MiXCR. The sample shows about a million distinct CDR3 sequences, roughly 43% of them seen only once. This clonotype was observed a few times. The genes are TRBV12-2 and TRBJ2-7; no check of the table's D call, TRBD2, against the DNA was made. TRBV12-2 constitutes a pseudogene. This sequence originates from a man younger than 40 in good health. The sequenced sample consisted of blood. The CDR3 nucleotides are TGTGCAAGTCGCTTAGGGAGGGGAATATCCTACGAGCAGTACTTC. Translated, it gives CASRLGRGISYEQYF.